What follows is one T cell receptor (beta chain) and its context. The source of the sample is a study of T cell changes during pregnancy in multiple sclerosis. Clones were sequenced by immunoSEQ multiplex PCR, and TCRdb holds only the in-frame ones, with some missing. This sample has 80,000 to 100,000 clones, with 90% to 95% found just once. Germline loops: CDR1 SGDLS, CDR2 YYNGEE. V was pared by 3 bases and J by 3 bases, with 15 bases between. This CDR3 region has 15 residues. The source material was peripheral blood, sampled after pregnancy. This chain joins TRBV9 and TRBJ2-5; D perhaps matches TRBD1 (6 bases). The TCR sequence derives from a female donor in good health, enrolled as a control in a pregnancy study. CDR3 in DNA: TGTGCCAGCAGCGGCCAGCGACAGGAGAAAGAGACCCAGTACTTC. This gives the protein CASSGQRQEKETQYF.